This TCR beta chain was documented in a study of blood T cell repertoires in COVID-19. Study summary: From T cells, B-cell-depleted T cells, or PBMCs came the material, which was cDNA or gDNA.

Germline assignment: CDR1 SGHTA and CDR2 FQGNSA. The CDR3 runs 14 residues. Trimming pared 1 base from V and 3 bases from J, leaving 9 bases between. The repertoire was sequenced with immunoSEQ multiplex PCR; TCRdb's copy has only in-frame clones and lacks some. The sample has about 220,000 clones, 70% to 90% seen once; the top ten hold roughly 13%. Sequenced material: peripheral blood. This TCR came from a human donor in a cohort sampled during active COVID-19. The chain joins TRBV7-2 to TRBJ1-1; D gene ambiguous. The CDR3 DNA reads TGTGCCAGCAGCTTAGATGGGGAGGACACTGAAGCTTTCTTT. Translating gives CASSLDGEDTEAFF.